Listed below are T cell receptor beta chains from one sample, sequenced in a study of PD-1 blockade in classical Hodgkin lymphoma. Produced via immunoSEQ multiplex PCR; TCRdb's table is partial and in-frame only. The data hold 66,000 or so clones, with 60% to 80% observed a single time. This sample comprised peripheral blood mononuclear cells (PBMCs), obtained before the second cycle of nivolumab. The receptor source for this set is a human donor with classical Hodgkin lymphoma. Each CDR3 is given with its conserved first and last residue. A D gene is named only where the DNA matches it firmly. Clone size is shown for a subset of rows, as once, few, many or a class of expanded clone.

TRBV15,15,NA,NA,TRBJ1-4,TGTGCCACCAGCACCCTCCTGGGGGGGGTGGGGAAACTGTTTTTT,CATSTLLGGVGKLFF
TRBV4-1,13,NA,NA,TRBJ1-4,TGCGCCAGCAGCCAATACTCCATTGAAAAACTGTTTTTT,CASSQYSIEKLFF
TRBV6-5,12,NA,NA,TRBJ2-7,TGTGCCAGCGTGGGGCAGGGCTACGAGCAGTACTTC,CASVGQGYEQYF
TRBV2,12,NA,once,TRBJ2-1,TGTGCCAGCAGTAGAGACAGAAATGAGCAGTTCTTC,CASSRDRNEQFF
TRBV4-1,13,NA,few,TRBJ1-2,TGCGCCAGCAGCCCCGCCAGAAACTATGGCTACACCTTC,CASSPARNYGYTF
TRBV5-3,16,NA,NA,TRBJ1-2,TGTGCCAGAAGCTTGGTAGGGGCAGGGGATAACTATGGCTACACCTTC,CARSLVGAGDNYGYTF
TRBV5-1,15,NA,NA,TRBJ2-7,TGCGCCAGCAGTTCTTGGGGGTGGGGTTCGGGCGAGCAGTACTTC,CASSSWGWGSGEQYF
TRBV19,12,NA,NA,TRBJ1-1,TGTGCCAGTAGTATTGGGCCAAGTGAAGCTTTCTTT,CASSIGPSEAFF
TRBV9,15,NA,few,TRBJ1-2,TGTGCCAGCAGCGTATCAGCGGCGGGGATCTATGGCTACACCTTC,CASSVSAAGIYGYTF
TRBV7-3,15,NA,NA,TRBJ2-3,TGTGCCAGCAGCACAACAGCTGGGGGAGGTCGAACGCAGTATTTT,CASSTTAGGGRTQYF
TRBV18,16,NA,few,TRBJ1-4,TGTGCCAGCTCACCACTCGAGACTGATGGAAATGAAAAACTGTTTTTT,CASSPLETDGNEKLFF
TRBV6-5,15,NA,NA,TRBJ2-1,TGTGCCAGCAGCCTGACAGGGGACTACTACAATGAGCAGTTCTTC,CASSLTGDYYNEQFF
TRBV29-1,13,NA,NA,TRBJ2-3,TGCAGCGTTCGGCGCGGGCGGACAGATACGCAGTATTTT,CSVRRGRTDTQYF
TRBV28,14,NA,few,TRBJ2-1,TGTGCCAGCAGTTTGGAGTTAATCTACAATGAGCAGTTCTTC,CASSLELIYNEQFF
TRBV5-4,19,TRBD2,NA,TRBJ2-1,TGTGCCAGCAGCAACCTAGGACTAGCGGGAAGGGAGGGTTACAATGAGCAGTTCTTC,CASSNLGLAGREGYNEQFF
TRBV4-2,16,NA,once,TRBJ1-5,TGTGCCAGCAGCCAAGAATGGGGCATGGGCAATCAGCCCCAGCATTTT,CASSQEWGMGNQPQHF
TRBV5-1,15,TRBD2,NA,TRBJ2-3,TGCGCCAGCAGCCCAGCGGGAGAAGGGACAGATACGCAGTATTTT,CASSPAGEGTDTQYF
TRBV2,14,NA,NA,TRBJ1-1,TGTGCCAGCAGTGAAGCGGACGTATTCACTGAAGCTTTCTTT,CASSEADVFTEAFF
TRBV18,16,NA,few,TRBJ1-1,TGTGCCAGCTCACCCACCCCTTTGGGCTCTAGGCCTGAAGCTTTCTTT,CASSPTPLGSRPEAFF
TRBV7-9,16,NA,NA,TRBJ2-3,TGTGCCAGCAGCCGAATGACTTCACCCACCACAGATACGCAGTATTTT,CASSRMTSPTTDTQYF
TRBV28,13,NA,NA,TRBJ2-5,TGTGCCAGCAGAAAGGGACATAGAGAGACCCAGTACTTC,CASRKGHRETQYF
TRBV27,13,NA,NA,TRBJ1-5,TGTGCCAGCAGTTTGGGCCCCAATCAGCCCCAGCATTTT,CASSLGPNQPQHF
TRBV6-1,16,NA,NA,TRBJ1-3,TGTGCCAGCAGTGAGACAGGCCTGGACTCTGGAAACACCATATATTTT,CASSETGLDSGNTIYF
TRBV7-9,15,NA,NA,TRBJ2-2,TGTGCCAGCAGCTCCACTAGCCCCAACACCGGGGAGCTGTTTTTT,CASSSTSPNTGELFF
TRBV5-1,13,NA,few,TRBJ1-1,TGCGCCAGCAGCTTCGGGGGGAACACTGAAGCTTTCTTT,CASSFGGNTEAFF
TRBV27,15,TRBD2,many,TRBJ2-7,TGTGCCAGCAGTTTAGGCTGGGAGGGAACCTACGAGCAGTACTTC,CASSLGWEGTYEQYF
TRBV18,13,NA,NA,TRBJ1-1,TGTGCCAGCTCACCTCTGAGGAACACTGAAGCTTTCTTT,CASSPLRNTEAFF
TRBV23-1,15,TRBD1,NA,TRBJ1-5,TGCGCCAGCAGTCAATTGGACAGGGGCGATCAGCCCCAGCATTTT,CASSQLDRGDQPQHF
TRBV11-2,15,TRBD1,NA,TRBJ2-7,TGTGCCAGCAGCTCTTCGGGACAGTGGTTAGGCGAGCAGTACTTC,CASSSSGQWLGEQYF
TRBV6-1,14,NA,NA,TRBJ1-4,TGTGCCAGCAGTGAAGATGTTACGCGTGAAAAACTGTTTTTT,CASSEDVTREKLFF
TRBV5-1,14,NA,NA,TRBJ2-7,TGCGCCAGCAGCCCCGCGACGGGGGCCTACGAGCAGTACTTC,CASSPATGAYEQYF
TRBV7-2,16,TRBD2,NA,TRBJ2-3,TGTGCCAGCAGCTTAGATGCGGGAGGGCCTTCGAATACGCAGTATTTT,CASSLDAGGPSNTQYF
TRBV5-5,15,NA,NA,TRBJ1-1,TGTGCCAGCAGCTTGGTATCAGGGAGCAGTGTGGAAGCTTTCTTT,CASSLVSGSSVEAFF